This TCR beta chain stems from a study of beta chain features in type 1 diabetes. As every portion of the isolated RNA was reverse transcribed, the sequencing read expressed TCRB transcripts. Sequenced naive, central memory and regulatory T cell samples produced an average of around 4 million reads. Sequenced by immunoSEQ multiplex PCR; TCRdb stores in-frame clones only, minus some. Among under 450,000 clones listed, around 14% were seen once. Each of the CD4+ naive, central memory, regulatory and stem cell-like memory populations was sorted via CD45RO/CCR7/CD25/CD127/CD95/CD27. This clone was recorded a few times. CDR3 length: 16 residues. Germline loops: CDR1 MNHNS, CDR2 SASEGT. After removal of 1 base from V and 4 bases from J, the junction contained 6 bases not matched to a gene.

The chain has TRBV6-1 and TRBJ2-5, with 10 nucleotides matching TRBD2. Sequences were obtained from naive CD4+ T cells from blood. The receptor was isolated from a man younger than 45 in good health. In DNA, the CDR3 is TGTGCCAGCAGTGAAGGGCTAGCGGGAGCGAGAGAGACCCAGTACTTC. Its translation: CASSEGLAGARETQYF.